This record covers a single T cell receptor (beta chain). Germline assignment: CDR1 SGHTA and CDR2 FQGNSA. J was trimmed by 4 bases and V by 1 base; bases with no gene match: 7. This CDR3 contains 16 residues. The source of the sample is a study of OX40 agonist ivuxolimab in advanced cancers. The assay was immunoSEQ multiplex PCR, and TCRdb's table has in-frame clones only and misses some. In the table there are approximately 40,000 clones, roughly 80% of which are singletons. Material: CD4+ or CD8+ T cells sorted from blood, obtained in a trial of the OX40 agonist ivuxolimab. This rearrangement joins TRBV7-2 to TRBJ1-3; 7 nucleotides match TRBD1. This sequence was found in an adult with an advanced solid tumor such as melanoma, head and neck, liver or kidney cancer. Here the CDR3 reads CASSLVGQVPGNTIYF. CDR3 DNA sequence: TGTGCCAGCAGCTTAGTTGGACAGGTCCCAGGAAACACCATATATTTT.